This T cell receptor beta chain was identified in a study of blood T cells in healthy people across ages. The J segment lost 3 bases and the V segment lost 3 bases, leaving 5 bases of the junction unmatched. CDR3 length equals 15 residues. Germline CDR1 SGHRS, CDR2 YFSETQ. Using a J-beta primer mix together with a sample-barcoded 5' primer, a second PCR was run for roughly 7 to 11 cycles. TCRdb processed the 5' RACE reads anew with MiXCR; each CDR3 protein has one entry. Here the sample spans roughly 860,000 distinct CDR3 sequences, under 80% being singletons. The sample providers were healthy Caucasian people from Russia, aged about 6 to 95.

J is TRBJ2-1 and V is TRBV5-1, with 8 bases fitting TRBD1. The material sequenced was blood. The receptor comes from a young man in good health. CDR3 coding DNA: TGCGCCAGCAGCTCAACAGGGGGAAACTACAATGAGCAGTTCTTC. Protein sequence: CASSSTGGNYNEQFF.